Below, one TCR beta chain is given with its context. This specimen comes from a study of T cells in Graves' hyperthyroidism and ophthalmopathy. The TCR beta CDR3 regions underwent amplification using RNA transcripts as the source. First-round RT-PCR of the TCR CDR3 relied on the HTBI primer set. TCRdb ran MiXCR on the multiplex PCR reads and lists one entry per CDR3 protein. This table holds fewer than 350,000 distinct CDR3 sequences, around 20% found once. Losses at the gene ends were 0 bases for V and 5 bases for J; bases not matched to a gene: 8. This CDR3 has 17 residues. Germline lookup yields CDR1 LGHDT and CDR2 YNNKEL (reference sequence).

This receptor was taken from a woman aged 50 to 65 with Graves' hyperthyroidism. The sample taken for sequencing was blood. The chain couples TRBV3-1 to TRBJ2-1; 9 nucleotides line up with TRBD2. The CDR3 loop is CASSQDWGSGRNNEQFF. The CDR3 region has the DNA TGTGCCAGCAGCCAAGATTGGGGTAGCGGGAGAAACAATGAGCAGTTCTTC.